This TCR beta chain was sequenced for a study of PD-L1 blockade in urothelial cancer. Study-level information: From 0 to 3 prior chemotherapy regimens had been given to the patients. Analyses used blood from 3 weeks (second dose) and 6 weeks after treatment start.

Sample time point: pretreatment peripheral blood. Spiked synthetic TCR analogs estimated absolute template abundance per PCR. Some clones are missing from TCRdb's copy, which holds only in-frame ones; the method was immunoSEQ multiplex PCR. Among 90,000 to 100,000 clones, 90% were seen once, and the ten largest hold around 1.5%. The germline V gene has CDR1 SGHNT and CDR2 YENEEA. J gave up 0 bases and V 1 base, and 0 bases lay outside the gene matches. The CDR3 is 17 residues long. The rearrangement links TRBV11-3 to TRBJ2-2; 12 bases are shared with TRBD2. The source is a man aged 55 to 70 with urothelial cancer. This sample comprised PBMCs, obtained around atezolizumab (anti-PD-L1) treatment. CDR3 sequence: CASSLGLAGANTGELFF. Here the CDR3 DNA reads TGTGCCAGCAGCTTAGGACTAGCGGGAGCGAACACCGGGGAGCTGTTTTTT.